Each of the 18 T cell receptor beta chains below was sequenced from the same sample in a study of T-cell reconstitution after alpha-beta-depleted transplantation in children. The TCRbeta library incorporated unique molecular identifiers. Using its own MiXCR run on the PCR reads, TCRdb lists one record per CDR3 protein. The data contain about 460,000 distinct CDR3 sequences, about 12% of them singletons. The source was PBMCs from the stem cell graft donor, collected from the stem cell graft. The receptor source for this set is a human donor who donated a stem cell graft to a child with combined immunodeficiency.

The rearrangement uses TRBV27 and TRBJ2-1; weak D call: TRBD2 (5 bases). This CDR3 contains 14 residues. V was trimmed by 3 bases and J by 2 bases, leaving 8 bases between them. The germline V gene encodes CDR1 MNHEY and CDR2 SMNVEV (reference sequence). The CDR3 DNA is TGTGCCAGCAGTTTGGGAGTTACCTACAATGAGCAGTTCTTC. Its protein product is CASSLGVTYNEQFF.

Worth noting for this clonotype: A much larger clone differs by one base, so this may be a read error. V and J are TRBV7-9 and TRBJ1-1, with 9 bases lining up with TRBD1. Germline loops: CDR1 SEHNR, CDR2 FQNEAQ (reference sequence). The CDR3 length is 15 residues. Losses at the gene ends were 4 bases for V and 3 bases for J; bases not matched to a gene: 6. CDR3 protein: CASSSRTGVDTEAFF. The CDR3 region has the DNA TGTGCCAGCAGCTCAAGGACAGGGGTGGACACTGAAGCTTTCTTT. The whole variable domain, filled in from reference TRBV7-9 and TRBJ1-1, reads DTGVSQNPRHKITKRGQNVTFRCDPISEHNRLYWYRQTLGQGPEFLTYFQNEAQLEKSRLLSDRFSAERPKGSFSTLEIQRTEQGDSAMYLCASSSRTGVDTEAFFGQGTRLTVV.

J is TRBJ1-4 and V is TRBV4-3; TRBD1 is a possible D gene (5 bases). Germline CDR1 LGHNA, CDR2 YSLEER. The CDR3 contains 16 residues. V was pared by 3 bases and J by 0 bases, with 11 bases between. CDR3 loop: CASSQEAGATNEKLFF. CDR3 bases: TGCGCCAGCAGCCAGGAGGCGGGGGCAACTAATGAAAAACTGTTTTTT.

In this sample, this clonotype turned up a few times. The chain is built from TRBV9 and TRBJ1-5; D uncertain. The V end was cut by 0 bases, the J end by 3 bases, with 10 bases between. CDR3 length: 15 amino acids. CDR1 and CDR2 from the germline V gene are SGDLS and YYNGEE. The CDR3 coding sequence is TGTGCCAGCAGCGTAGAGGGAATAATCAATCAGCCCCAGCATTTT. Its translation: CASSVEGIINQPQHF.

The table lists this clonotype with a few counts. This rearrangement joins TRBV7-9 to TRBJ2-5; tentatively, D is TRBD1 (8 bases). The CDR3 runs to 14 residues. Trimming pared 5 bases from V and 4 bases from J, leaving 14 bases between. Germline lookup yields CDR1 SEHNR and CDR2 FQNEAQ (reference sequence). The CDR3 loop is CASSVTGGGETQYF. Here the CDR3 DNA reads TGTGCCAGCAGCGTTACAGGGGGGGGAGAGACCCAGTACTTC.

This clonotype was observed a few times. The V gene is TRBV12-3 or TRBV12-4, the J gene TRBJ1-5, with a possible D match to TRBD1 (6 bases). This CDR3 has 16 amino acids. Deletions cut 6 bases from V and 3 bases from J, with 18 bases between. This CDR3 is CASSWGGGNTNQPQHF. CDR3 sequence (DNA): TGTGCCAGCAGCTGGGGAGGGGGAAACACCAATCAGCCCCAGCATTTT.

This clonotype came up many times. The chain combines TRBV7-2 with TRBJ2-5; no clear D gene. Germline V gene sequence: CDR1 SGHTA, CDR2 FQGNSA. The V gene lost 0 bases and the J gene lost 2 bases, with 10 bases spanning the gap. The CDR3 covers 15 residues. The CDR3 sequence: CASSLASTAQETQYF. The DNA of the CDR3 is TGTGCCAGCAGCTTAGCGAGTACAGCACAAGAGACCCAGTACTTC.

This clonotype was seen a handful of times. V and J are TRBV7-3 and TRBJ2-3; D is undetermined. The CDR3 contains 16 residues. The germline gives CDR1 SGHTA, CDR2 FQGTGA. The ends were cut back, 2 bases at V and 0 bases at J, with 12 bases in the middle. The chain's CDR3 is CASSLGVGGSTDTQYF. CDR3 in DNA: TGTGCCAGCAGCTTAGGGGTTGGCGGTAGCACAGATACGCAGTATTTT.

This clonotype was counted ten times or more. V usage is TRBV6-1 and J usage is TRBJ2-1; 10 nucleotides agree with TRBD2. Per germline, CDR1 MNHNS and CDR2 SASEGT. This CDR3 spans 13 amino acids. CDR3 nucleotide sequence: TGTGCAGTAAGCGGGAGGGTTTACAATGAGCAGTTCTTC. It yields the protein CAVSGRVYNEQFF.

This clonotype was seen a few times. V gene TRBV7-3 combines with J gene TRBJ2-7, with D tentatively TRBD2 (5 bases). Germline assignment: CDR1 SGHTA and CDR2 FQGTGA. The V gene lost 2 bases and the J gene lost 3 bases, with 8 bases spanning the gap. The CDR3 sequence is 13 residues long. CDR3 region: CASSLVGDYEQYF. As DNA, the CDR3 is TGTGCCAGCAGCTTAGTGGGAGACTACGAGCAGTACTTC.

This clonotype was found many times. V usage is TRBV6-1 and J usage is TRBJ1-4; 8 bases agree with TRBD1. In germline, CDR1 is MNHNS, CDR2 SASEGT. V gave up 3 bases and J gave up 8 bases; unmatched junction bases: 8. This CDR3 has 15 residues. CDR3 coding DNA: TGTGCCAGCAGTGACGTACAGGGGGAGGAAGAAAAACTGTTTTTT. As protein: CASSDVQGEEEKLFF.

The sample holds a few counts of this clonotype. This sequence joins TRBV18 and TRBJ2-7; D might be TRBD2 (5 bases). The germline V gene has CDR1 KGHSH and CDR2 LQKENI. V was clipped by 3 bases and J by 3 bases, with 9 bases between them. CDR3 length equals 13 residues. The CDR3 sequence is CASSPAAVYEQYF. DNA for the CDR3: TGTGCCAGCTCACCGGCAGCGGTCTACGAGCAGTACTTC. The variable domain in full, completed from reference TRBV18 and TRBJ2-7, reads NAGVMQNPRHLVRRRGQEARLRCSPMKGHSHVYWYRQLPEEGLKFMVYLQKENIIDESGMPKERFSAEFPKEGPSILRIQQVVRGDSAAYFCASSPAAVYEQYFGPGTRLTVT.

This clonotype was found many times. DNA for the CDR3: TGTGCCAGCAGCTCGGGACTAGCGGGGGGCACCCTTCTTGATACGCAGTATTTT. This encodes CASSSGLAGGTLLDTQYF. The V call is TRBV7-2, the J call TRBJ2-3; 15 positions agree with TRBD2. V lost 4 bases and J lost 6; bases outside the gene matches: 11. The CDR3 extends over 18 amino acids. The germline gives CDR1 SGHTA, CDR2 FQGNSA.

This clonotype was seen a handful of times. CDR3 DNA: TGTGCCAGCAGCTTATCTACAGGGGGCTACACCTTC. Translating it yields CASSLSTGGYTF. The chain combines TRBV5-6 with TRBJ1-2, with D possibly TRBD1 on 6 matching bases. The CDR3 sequence is 12 residues long. Germline values: CDR1 SGHDT, CDR2 YYEEEE. The V end lost 2 bases, the J end lost 8 bases, and 10 bases lay between the germline ends.

The chain is built from TRBV9 and TRBJ2-3; the match to TRBD2 covers 9 bases. The J segment lost 6 bases and the V segment lost 3 bases, leaving 23 bases of the junction unmatched. The CDR3 extends over 20 amino acids. Germline CDR1 and CDR2: SGDLS and YYNGEE. This chain's CDR3 is CASSAPTSGLGFAPVDTQYF. CDR3 DNA: TGTGCCAGCAGCGCCCCGACTAGCGGCCTTGGGTTTGCGCCGGTCGATACGCAGTATTTT.

Only a few counts were recorded for this clonotype. The chain is built from TRBV12-3 or TRBV12-4 and TRBJ2-7; no clear D gene. The CDR3 contains 14 residues. The V gene lost 6 bases and the J gene lost 0 bases, with 12 bases spanning the gap. The CDR3 sequence: CASSPLRSSYEQYF. CDR3 DNA: TGTGCCAGCAGCCCCCTACGAAGCTCCTACGAGCAGTACTTC.

This clonotype was counted ten times or more. This chain links TRBV20-1 with TRBJ2-4; TRBD2 matches 8 bases. This CDR3 region has 13 residues. CDR1 is DFQATT and CDR2 is SNEGSKA in the germline V gene (reference sequence). With 5 bases clipped from V and 7 bases from J, the junction kept 7 bases outside the gene matches. The CDR3 loop reads CSAEGGGLNIQYF. The CDR3 DNA is TGCAGTGCTGAAGGCGGGGGGCTTAACATTCAGTACTTC.

This rearrangement joins TRBV11-1 to TRBJ2-3; TRBD1 agrees at 7 bases. CDR3 length: 18 residues. Germline loops: CDR1 SGHAT, CDR2 FQDESV (reference sequence). With V trimmed by 8 bases and J by 4 bases, 21 bases remained unmatched. The CDR3 nucleotides are TGTGCCAGCTCTTTGGGACAGCTCTATAAGGGAGCCCCAGATACGCAGTATTTT. It yields the protein CASSLGQLYKGAPDTQYF.